The rows below give T cell receptor beta chains drawn from one sample of a study of regulatory T cells in long-lasting Graves disease. TCRdb re-called the multiplex PCR reads with MiXCR, one entry per CDR3 protein. The table lists roughly 430,000 distinct CDR3 sequences, 21% of them singletons. The sample was peripheral blood mononuclear cells (PBMCs), taken when the disease was refractory, from a patient treated with antithyroid drugs. The receptor set was obtained from a female donor with Graves disease. Each CDR3 is given with its conserved first and last residue. The D gene is left open where the match is weak. Clone size, where shown, is once, few, many, or a class for clones that have expanded.

D gene	J gene	clone size	V gene	CDR3 DNA	CDR3 protein
TRBD1	TRBJ1-2	few	TRBV5-6	TGTGCCAGCAGCAAGACAGGGGTTGGCTACACCTTC	CASSKTGVGYTF
.	TRBJ2-3	few	TRBV12-3/TRBV12-4	TGTGCCAGCAGTTTTTACGGCTACACAGATACGCAGTATTTT	CASSFYGYTDTQYF
.	TRBJ1-1	many	TRBV28	TGTGCCAGCAGTCCCCTGGGTAGGGGTGGTGTCACTGAAGCTTTCTTT	CASSPLGRGGVTEAFF
TRBD2	TRBJ2-7	many	TRBV28	TGTGCCAGCAGCCTAGCGGGAGGGCCCCACGAGCAGTACTTC	CASSLAGGPHEQYF
TRBD1	TRBJ2-2	many	TRBV12-3/TRBV12-4	TGTGCCAGCAGTAGGGACAGGCGAACCGGGGAGCTGTTTTTT	CASSRDRRTGELFF
TRBD2	TRBJ2-7	few	TRBV4-1	TGCGCCAGCAGCCACGCCGGGACTAGTGTAAACGAGCAGTACTTC	CASSHAGTSVNEQYF
.	TRBJ1-5	few	TRBV3-1	TGTGCCAGCAGCCGAGAGAGGGGACAGCCCCAGCATTTT	CASSRERGQPQHF
.	TRBJ1-2	many	TRBV2	TGTGCCAGCAGGTTGACAGCCTATGGCTACACCTTC	CASRLTAYGYTF
.	TRBJ2-5	many	TRBV28	TGTGCCAGCAGTTTTGGACAGTCGTACCAAGAGACCCAGTACTTC	CASSFGQSYQETQYF
TRBD1	TRBJ2-7	many	TRBV19	TGTGCCAGTAGTATGGGACAGGAGCAGTACTTC	CASSMGQEQYF
TRBD1	TRBJ1-1	many	TRBV28	TGTGCCAGCAGTCCCCTCGGACAGGGTGATGAAGCTTTCTTT	CASSPLGQGDEAFF
TRBD2	TRBJ2-1	once	TRBV20-1	TGCAGTGCTAGAGATCGTCGGCTAGCGGGAGTTGATGAGCAGTTCTTC	CSARDRRLAGVDEQFF
.	TRBJ2-2	.	TRBV6-2/TRBV6-3	TGTGCCAGCAGTTACCCTCTCCCTGGGAGGGAGCTGTTTTTT	CASSYPLPGRELFF
TRBD2	TRBJ2-7	few	TRBV19	TGTGCCAGTAGTATGGGGGGGACCTCCTACGAGCAGTACTTC	CASSMGGTSYEQYF
TRBD1	TRBJ2-1	.	TRBV7-6	TGTGCCAGCAGCTTAGCGACCCCACAGGGGGAGGATGAGCAGTTCTTC	CASSLATPQGEDEQFF
.	TRBJ2-5	many	TRBV20-1	TGCAGTGCTAGTAGGGGGATCCAAGAGACCCAGTACTTC	CSASRGIQETQYF
TRBD1	TRBJ1-2	many	TRBV27	TGTGCCAGCAGCCGAATCGACAGGGAGGGGGGCTACACCTTC	CASSRIDREGGYTF
.	TRBJ2-7	.	TRBV20-1	TGCAGTGCTGGCCTAACTACCCGCTACGAGCAGTACTTC	CSAGLTTRYEQYF
.	TRBJ1-4	many	TRBV7-6	TGTGCCAGCAGCTTACGCCCACCCGGGACGGGGAATGAAAAACTGTTTTTT	CASSLRPPGTGNEKLFF
.	TRBJ2-7	.	TRBV5-5	TGTGCCAGCAGCTTGGACTCGGACGAGCAGTACTTC	CASSLDSDEQYF
.	TRBJ2-2	.	TRBV5-1	TGCGCCAGCAGCGAGGAGTACACCGGGGAGCTGTTTTTT	CASSEEYTGELFF
.	TRBJ1-5	.	TRBV6-1	TGTGCCAGCTGGTCTGGGCGGATTAATCAGCCCCAGCATTTT	CASWSGRINQPQHF
.	TRBJ1-2	many	TRBV6-9	TGTGCCAGCAGTTACTATCAATCCGGAAGTTATGGCTACACCTTC	CASSYYQSGSYGYTF
.	TRBJ2-7	.	TRBV9	TGTGCCAGCAGCGTAGGACAGGCATCCTACGAGCAGTACTTC	CASSVGQASYEQYF
.	TRBJ2-7	many	TRBV30	TGTGCCTGGAGTGTAGCCGCCTACGAGCAGTACTTC	CAWSVAAYEQYF
.	TRBJ2-4	many	TRBV2	TGTGCCATACGGGAGACTCGGGACATTCAGTACTTC	CAIRETRDIQYF
TRBD1	TRBJ2-7	few	TRBV30	TGTGCCTGGAGTACAGGGGCCTACGAGCAGTACTTC	CAWSTGAYEQYF
.	TRBJ2-3	few	TRBV3-1	TGTGCCAGCAGCCCCGTCCTATTTGGGGATACGCAGTATTTT	CASSPVLFGDTQYF
TRBD1	TRBJ2-5	many	TRBV29-1	TGCAGCGCCCATAGGACAGGGGCAGGGGAGACCCAGTACTTC	CSAHRTGAGETQYF
.	TRBJ1-6	.	TRBV2	TGTGCCAGCAGTGAGGGTGGGGGTTCACCCCTCCACTTT	CASSEGGGSPLHF
TRBD2	TRBJ2-5	many	TRBV12-3/TRBV12-4	TGTGCCAGCAAGGGGAGAGCGGGAGGGGAGACCCAGTACTTC	CASKGRAGGETQYF
TRBD2	TRBJ2-7	many	TRBV5-6	TGCTCATCTTCTCAGGCTAGCGGGACGAGCGAGCAGTACTTC	CSSSQASGTSEQYF
.	TRBJ1-5	many	TRBV19	TGTGCCAGTAGTATGGACGGTAATAGCAATCAGCCCCAGCATTTT	CASSMDGNSNQPQHF
.	TRBJ1-1	few	TRBV5-1	TGCGCCAGCAGCCTCGGACCCACCGGGGCCTCCACTGAAGCTTTCTTT	CASSLGPTGASTEAFF
.	TRBJ2-7	many	TRBV27	TGTGCCAGCAGTTCCCTAAAACCGTCGCAGGGGAGAGACTCCTACGAGCAGTACTTC	CASSSLKPSQGRDSYEQYF
TRBD1	TRBJ2-7	many	TRBV13	TGTGCCAGCAGACGTACGTCAGGGGGCTACGAGCAGTACTTC	CASRRTSGGYEQYF
.	TRBJ1-6	many	TRBV28	TGTGCCAGCAACACCCGGGAGCGAAATAATTCACCCCTCCACTTT	CASNTRERNNSPLHF
TRBD2	TRBJ2-7	.	TRBV5-1	TGCGCCAGCAGCTTGAGAAGCGGGAGGGCCTCCTACGAGCAGTACTTC	CASSLRSGRASYEQYF
TRBD2	TRBJ2-7	few	TRBV30	TGTGCCTGGAGTGTCTCCACACTGCGGGAGACGGGTGAGCAGTACTTC	CAWSVSTLRETGEQYF
.	TRBJ1-2	many	TRBV28	TGTGAAGTCTATGGCTACACCTTC	CEVYGYTF
.	TRBJ2-7	.	TRBV11-3	TGTGCCAGCAGCTTAGAAGGGGATGCCTACGAGCAGTACTTC	CASSLEGDAYEQYF
TRBD1	TRBJ1-2	many	TRBV12-3/TRBV12-4	TGTGCCAGCAGTGAAGGGACAGGGGAGAGCTATGGCTACACCTTC	CASSEGTGESYGYTF
TRBD1	TRBJ2-5	.	TRBV6-1	TGTGCCAGCAGTGTGGCAGGGGGTGGTGAGACCCAGTACTTC	CASSVAGGGETQYF
.	TRBJ1-5	many	TRBV19	TGTGCCAGTAGTAATCCCGGGATCAGCAATCAGCCCCAGCATTTT	CASSNPGISNQPQHF
TRBD1	TRBJ2-1	.	TRBV28	TGTGCCAGCAGGCCACCCGGGACAGATTACAATGAGCAGTTCTTC	CASRPPGTDYNEQFF
.	TRBJ2-7	many	TRBV6-1	TGTGCCAGCAGCCGGGACCCCTCCTACGAGCAGTACTTC	CASSRDPSYEQYF
.	TRBJ1-4	.	TRBV20-1	TGCAGTGCTAGACTTTCCGGGGGCAAACTGTTTTTT	CSARLSGGKLFF
TRBD1	TRBJ1-4	.	TRBV9	TGTGCCAGCAGCGGAGCCGGGACAGGGAATGAAAAACTGTTTTTT	CASSGAGTGNEKLFF
.	TRBJ1-1	.	TRBV15	TGTGCCACCAGCGGCCGGGACGGATACACTGAAGCTTTCTTT	CATSGRDGYTEAFF
TRBD2	TRBJ2-1	.	TRBV9	TGTGCCAGCAGCGCAGGAGCGGGGTCGGTCAGGGAGCAGTTCTTC	CASSAGAGSVREQFF
.	TRBJ2-5	.	TRBV3-1	TGTGCCAGCAGCCTCCAACGGTTATCTGGGCAGGGCGCAGGGACCCAGTACTTC	CASSLQRLSGQGAGTQYF
.	TRBJ1-2	.	TRBV20-1	TGCAGTCGGGGGAGCCCCTATGGCTACACCTTC	CSRGSPYGYTF
.	TRBJ2-7	.	TRBV19	TGTGCCAGTAGTATCCAGGACCAGACCTACGAGCAGTACTTC	CASSIQDQTYEQYF
.	TRBJ2-7	many	TRBV5-6	TGTGCCAGCAGCTTCGGGGACGCAGCCTACGAGCAGTACTTC	CASSFGDAAYEQYF
.	TRBJ1-1	many	TRBV6-1	TGTGCCAGCACACAGGTGAACACTGAAGCTTTCTTT	CASTQVNTEAFF
.	TRBJ1-1	many	TRBV20-1	TGCAGTGCTAGAGTCAGGGCCTCGCTGAACACTGAAGCTTTCTTT	CSARVRASLNTEAFF
.	TRBJ2-7	.	TRBV6-1	TGTGCCAGCCGCCCGGGCGGGCAGGCTTACGAGCAGTACTTC	CASRPGGQAYEQYF
.	TRBJ2-3	.	TRBV11-2	TGTGCCAGCAGCCCGGCAGGGGGCACAGATACGCAGTATTTT	CASSPAGGTDTQYF